The rows below give T cell receptor beta chains drawn from one sample of a study of resident and recirculating memory T cells in vitiligo. The protocol was immunoSEQ multiplex PCR, while the TCRdb copy is restricted to in-frame clones and leaves out a portion. This sample yields tens of thousands of clones, of which more than 85% are seen a single time; 4.9% belongs to the top ten. The sample taken for sequencing was blood. These receptors were collected from a male donor with vitiligo. Each CDR3 is given with its conserved first and last residue. A row's size may be missing; if present it is once, few, many or a size class.

V gene	clone size	J gene	CDR3 protein
TRBV4-1	.	TRBJ2-5	CASSQGHPLAGVQETQYF
TRBV9	.	TRBJ2-1	CASSVRGGASYNEQFF
TRBV27	.	TRBJ2-7	CASSLMGQTYFEQYF
TRBV9	.	TRBJ1-5	CASSADGGAQGPQHF
TRBV7-9	.	TRBJ2-5	CASSLPLAGGKETQYF
TRBV7-9	.	TRBJ2-2	CASSVTSGGDAGELFF
TRBV4-2	.	TRBJ2-6	CASSHRLRDGSSGANVLTF
TRBV2	once	TRBJ1-2	CASSEAPGDSSHGYTF
TRBV28	.	TRBJ1-3	CASSFSRSGSGNTIYF
TRBV7-3	once	TRBJ1-1	CASSLNRDTEAFF
TRBV10-3	.	TRBJ2-3	CAISEGRGDDTDTQYF
TRBV11-2	.	TRBJ1-2	CASSTSSGGWGYGYTF
TRBV7-2	.	TRBJ2-7	CASSPGGTSGGARYEQYF